This T cell receptor beta chain stems from a study of T cells in Graves' hyperthyroidism and ophthalmopathy. Findings of the study overall: A 13 V-J signature model discriminated ophthalmopathy versus stable hyperthyroidism.

About this clonotype itself: Its antigen remains unknown.

CDR1 is SGHNT, CDR2 YYREEE, per germline (reference sequence). This CDR3 has 13 amino acids. Trimming left V 4 bases short and J 5 bases short, with 12 bases between. Exclusion followed for patients with uncontrolled infection, other autoimmune disease, pregnancy or lactation. Based on clinical symptoms, serum thyroxine and TRAb, thyroid ultrasound and orbital computed tomography, diagnoses were reached. It was RNA transcripts that yielded the amplified TCR beta CDR3 regions. The study used the HTBI primer set for a first-round RT-PCR of the TCR CDR3. TCRdb processed the multiplex PCR reads anew with MiXCR; each CDR3 protein has one entry. The sample has fewer than 900,000 distinct CDR3 sequences, roughly a sixth seen once.

The rearrangement links TRBV5-4 to TRBJ2-5; D not certain. The sequence came from a woman aged 50 to 60 with Graves' hyperthyroidism that later progressed to Graves' ophthalmopathy. The sequenced sample was blood. The CDR3 bases are TGTGCCAGCAGCACAAGACCCTGGGAGACCCAGTACTTC. It is translated as CASSTRPWETQYF.